Below are 7 T cell receptor beta chains sequenced from a single sample in a study of Ad26.COV2.S vaccination and SARS-CoV-2 variants. The treatment here: about 20 received Ad26.COV2.S at low or high dose, single or two shots; 5 received placebo; per-sample allocation not given. Specimens were obtained on day 63 following the first vaccine or placebo injection. Some clones are missing from TCRdb's copy, which holds only in-frame ones; the method was immunoSEQ multiplex PCR. The table has roughly 350,000 clones, about 89% seen once. Material: peripheral blood, obtained in a trial of Ad26.COV2.S vaccine versus placebo. These receptors were obtained from a person between 18 and 59 years old who received the Ad26.COV2.S COVID-19 vaccine or a placebo.

V is TRBV29-1 and J is TRBJ2-1; possibly TRBD2 for D (5 bases). V was shortened by 5 bases and J by 10 bases, with 12 bases between the two germline ends. Per the germline V gene, CDR1 is SQVTM and CDR2 is ANQGSEA. The CDR3 is 11 residues long. Here the CDR3 reads CSVWRTAEQFF. Written as DNA, the CDR3 is TGCAGCGTTTGGAGGACGGCAGAGCAGTTCTTC.

The V call is TRBV5-6, the J call TRBJ1-1; D not certain. CDR3 length: 14 amino acids. Trimming left V 2 bases short and J 4 bases short, with 12 bases between. The germline V gene encodes CDR1 SGHDT and CDR2 YYEEEE. The CDR3 DNA is TGTGCCAGCAGCTTACGCCCAGGAGCCACTGAAGCTTTCTTT. It yields the protein CASSLRPGATEAFF.

The chain employs TRBV2 and TRBJ1-2, with D uncertain. Trimming stripped 7 bases from V and 0 bases from J, with 15 bases between. The germline V gene has CDR1 SNHLY and CDR2 FYNNEI. The CDR3 contains 15 residues. CDR3 protein: CASTLEYYSNYGYTF. CDR3 DNA sequence: TGTGCCAGCACCCTAGAGTACTACTCTAACTATGGCTACACCTTC.

CDR3 sequence: CASSLSRISGANVLTF. Written as DNA, the CDR3 is TGCGCCAGCAGCCTCTCCCGAATCTCTGGGGCCAACGTCCTGACTTTC. The chain joins TRBV4-3 to TRBJ2-6; no definite D call. V lost 4 bases and J 0 bases, leaving 10 bases between the germline ends. The CDR3 is 16 amino acids. Germline assignment: CDR1 LGHNA and CDR2 YSLEER.

The chain uses TRBV7-8 and TRBJ2-1, with D unresolved. The CDR3 is 12 amino acids. Germline lookup yields CDR1 SGHVS and CDR2 FQNEAQ. Trimming removed 6 bases from V and 10 bases from J, with 13 bases in between. DNA of the CDR3: TGTGCCAGCAGTATCAGACTCCCAGAGCAGTTCTTC. Residues: CASSIRLPEQFF.

This clone turned up a few times. The CDR3 is CASNPSGQGFTEAFF. The CDR3 DNA sequence: TGTGCCAGTAACCCATCTGGACAGGGTTTCACTGAAGCTTTCTTT. The gene calls are TRBV19 and TRBJ1-1; 8 nucleotides agree with TRBD1. The CDR3 is made up of 15 amino acids. With 7 bases clipped from V and 4 bases from J, the junction kept 11 bases outside the gene matches. From germline, CDR1 is LNHDA and CDR2 SQIVND (reference sequence).

This clone was detected a few times. V gene TRBV10-1 combines with J gene TRBJ1-1; D perhaps matches TRBD1 (6 bases). From germline, CDR1 is WNHNN and CDR2 SYGVQD (reference sequence). V was clipped by 6 bases and J by 2 bases, with 22 bases between them. This CDR3 is 17 amino acids long. CDR3 loop: CASSEGVFGTTNTEAFF. The CDR3 DNA reads TGCGCCAGCAGCGAAGGGGTGTTCGGGACAACTAACACTGAAGCTTTCTTT.